This section outlines one T cell receptor (beta chain) sequence together with its context. CDR1 LNHDA and CDR2 SQIVND come from the germline V gene (reference sequence). The CDR3 covers 15 residues. Trimming cost V 5 bases and J 2 bases; bases outside gene matches: 5. This sample stems from a study of blood T cell repertoires in COVID-19. Study-wide context: Sites in the United States, Italy and Spain provided acute and convalescent COVID-19 samples. PBMCs, B-cell-depleted T cells, or T cells were the source of the cDNA or gDNA that made up the material.

Authors' analysis steps: Estimation of nucleated cell counts was performed using reference gene primer amplification. Sequencing was performed with immunoSEQ multiplex PCR; in TCRdb, only in-frame clones are kept and a portion is missing. V, J and clone size are those of that table, while D and trimming were read from the DNA. The sample lists 100,000 to 150,000 clones, about 88% occurring once. The sample was peripheral blood. The receptor was derived from a woman older than 75 with acute or convalescent COVID-19. The chain carries TRBV19 and TRBJ1-5; TRBD1 aligns across 8 bases. Here the CDR3 DNA reads TGTGCCAGTAGTCCAGGACAGGGAGGCAATCAGCCCCAGCATTTT. This gives the protein CASSPGQGGNQPQHF.